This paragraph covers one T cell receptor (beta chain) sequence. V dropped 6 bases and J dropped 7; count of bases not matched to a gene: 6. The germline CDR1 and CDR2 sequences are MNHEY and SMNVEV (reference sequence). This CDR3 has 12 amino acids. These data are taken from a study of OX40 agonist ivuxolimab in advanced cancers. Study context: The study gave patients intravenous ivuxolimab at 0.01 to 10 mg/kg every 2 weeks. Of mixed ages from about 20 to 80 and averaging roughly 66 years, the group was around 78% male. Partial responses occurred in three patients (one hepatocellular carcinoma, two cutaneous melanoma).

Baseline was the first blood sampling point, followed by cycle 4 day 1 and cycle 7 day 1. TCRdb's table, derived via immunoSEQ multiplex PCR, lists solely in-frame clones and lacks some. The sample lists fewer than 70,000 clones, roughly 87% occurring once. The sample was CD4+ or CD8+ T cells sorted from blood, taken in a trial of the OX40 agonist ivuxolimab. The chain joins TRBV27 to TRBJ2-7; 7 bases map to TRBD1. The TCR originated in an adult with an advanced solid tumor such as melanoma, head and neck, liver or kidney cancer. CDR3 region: CASSHGTAEQYF. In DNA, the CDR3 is TGTGCCAGCAGCCACGGGACAGCGGAGCAGTACTTC.